This T cell receptor beta chain was obtained from a study of blood T cell repertoires in COVID-19. Across the study: Both acute and convalescent COVID-19 samples were obtained from the United States, Italy and Spain.

Original methodology: It was from reference gene primer amplification that nucleated cell counts were estimated. Some clones are missing from TCRdb's copy, which holds only in-frame ones; the method was immunoSEQ multiplex PCR. V and J calls and clone size are those listed in that table; D and trimming were worked out from the DNA. The sample contains about 190,000 clones, around 80% of which appear only once. This clone was counted a single time. Germline values: CDR1 SGHKS, CDR2 YYEKEE (reference sequence). CDR3 length: 14 amino acids. Trimming took 3 bases from V and 3 from J; bases not matched to a gene: 5.

V is TRBV5-5 and J is TRBJ1-2, with 7 positions matching TRBD1. This receptor was taken from a woman aged 50 to 60 with acute or convalescent COVID-19. Sequencing used peripheral blood. CDR3 DNA: TGTGCCAGCAGCTCAAAAGGACAGGACTATGGCTACACCTTC. Amino acids: CASSSKGQDYGYTF.